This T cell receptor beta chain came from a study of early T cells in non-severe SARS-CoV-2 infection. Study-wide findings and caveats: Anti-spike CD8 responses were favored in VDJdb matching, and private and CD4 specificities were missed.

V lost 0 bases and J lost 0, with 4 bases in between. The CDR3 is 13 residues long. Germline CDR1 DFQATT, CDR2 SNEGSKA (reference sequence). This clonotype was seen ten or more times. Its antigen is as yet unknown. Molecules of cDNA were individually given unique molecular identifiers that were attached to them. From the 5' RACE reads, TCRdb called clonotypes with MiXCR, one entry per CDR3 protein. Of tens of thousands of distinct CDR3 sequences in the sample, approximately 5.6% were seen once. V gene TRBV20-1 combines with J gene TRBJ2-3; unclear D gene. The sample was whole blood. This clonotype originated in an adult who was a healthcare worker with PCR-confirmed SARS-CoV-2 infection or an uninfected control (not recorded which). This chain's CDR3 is CSARDASTDTQYF. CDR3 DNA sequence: TGCAGTGCTAGAGACGCCAGCACAGATACGCAGTATTTT.